This T cell receptor beta chain was found in a study of blood T cell repertoires in COVID-19. Across the whole study: From T cells, B-cell-depleted T cells, or PBMCs came the material, which was cDNA or gDNA.

Clones were read by immunoSEQ multiplex PCR, and TCRdb kept only the in-frame ones, dropping some. The repertoire consists of some 75,000 clones, with over 80% occurring once and the leading ten covering roughly 13%. Between the trimmed V and J ends, which lost 7 bases and 3 bases, there was a span of 16 bases. The CDR3 has 13 amino acids. CDR1 SQVTM and CDR2 ANQGSEA come from the germline V gene. This clone was detected ten times or more. Seattle researchers signed up patients amid active infection and tracked them longitudinally. The specimen was peripheral blood. V usage is TRBV29-1 and J usage is TRBJ2-7; a possible D gene is TRBD2 (5 bases). The source of this sequence is a man aged 50 to 60 with COVID-19, enrolled during active disease. CDR3 coding DNA: TGCAGCGCTGAGGAGGAGGCACACTACGAGCAGTACTTC. This encodes CSAEEEAHYEQYF.